The source of this T cell receptor beta chain is a study of Ad26.COV2.S vaccination and SARS-CoV-2 variants. The CDR3 totals 13 residues. Trimming pared 0 bases from V and 7 bases from J, leaving 10 bases between. Germline values: CDR1 ENHRY, CDR2 SYGVKD. Treatment described: around 19 received Ad26.COV2.S at low or high dose, single or two shots; roughly five received placebo; per-sample allocation not given. Collection of samples fell on day 63 after the first vaccine or placebo injection. Assay: immunoSEQ multiplex PCR; the TCRdb copy retains only in-frame clones and omits some. The sample has 350,000 to 550,000 clones; roughly 89% are singletons.

The sample here was peripheral blood, taken in a trial of Ad26.COV2.S vaccine versus placebo. This chain links TRBV10-3 with TRBJ2-7; the D call may be TRBD1 or TRBD2 (5 bases each). This clonotype was obtained from a person aged 18-60 years who received the Ad26.COV2.S COVID-19 vaccine or a placebo. The CDR3 coding sequence is TGTGCCATCAGTGAGTCTCCGGGGCAAGAGCAGTACGTC. As protein: CAISESPGQEQYV.